Below are 5 T cell receptor beta chains sequenced from a single sample in a study of CD8+ T cells in alopecia areata. The treatment here: oral pan-JAK inhibitor, 5-10 mg twice daily. Reverse transcription of extracted RNA yielded cDNA, which provided the sequencing template. The table came from immunoSEQ multiplex PCR; TCRdb's copy has only in-frame clones and leaves some out. This table holds more than 200,000 clones, around 43% found once. Here the sequenced sample was CD4+ T cells sorted from blood, taken around week 36, from a patient treated with tofacitinib. Receptors were obtained from a human donor with alopecia areata.

The chain carries TRBV7-2 and TRBJ2-1; 8 bases fit TRBD2. The germline CDR1 and CDR2 sequences are SGHTA and FQGNSA. This CDR3 has 14 residues. The ends lost 5 bases at V and 7 bases at J; junction bases unmatched: 7. CDR3 sequence (DNA): TGTGCCAGCAGCCACGGACTAGCATCAAATGAGCAGTTCTTC. This encodes CASSHGLASNEQFF.

This clone showed up just a few times. The gene calls are TRBV2 and TRBJ2-5, with D tentatively TRBD1 or TRBD2 (5 bases each). The CDR3 sequence is 13 residues long. Trimming pared 6 bases from V and 5 bases from J, leaving 13 bases between. Germline CDR1 SNHLY, CDR2 FYNNEI. The CDR3 nucleotides are TGTGCCAGCAGCGGGCCCGAGGGGGAGACCCAGTACTTC. As protein: CASSGPEGETQYF.

This chain uses TRBV9 with TRBJ2-5; 7 bases map to TRBD2. The germline V gene encodes CDR1 SGDLS and CDR2 YYNGEE. Unmatched junction bases numbered 5, after V lost 0 bases and J lost 0 bases. The CDR3 has 16 amino acids. CDR3 DNA sequence: TGTGCCAGCAGCGTAGAAAGCGGGGAATACCAAGAGACCCAGTACTTC. Its protein is CASSVESGEYQETQYF.

This clone has more than one count but fewer than ten. V gene TRBV10-3 combines with J gene TRBJ2-2, with a tentative D call TRBD1 (6 bases). This CDR3 spans 16 amino acids. Germline CDR1 and CDR2: ENHRY and SYGVKD. Trimming shortened V by 8 bases and J by 2 bases, and 18 bases separated the two germline ends. The DNA for the CDR3 is TGTGCCATCCCTTCTTTGGGGACACTCAACACCGGGGAGCTGTTTTTT. This sequence encodes CAIPSLGTLNTGELFF.

J is TRBJ2-7 and V is TRBV5-4, with 8 bases identical to TRBD1. The germline CDR1 and CDR2 sequences are SGHNT and YYREEE (reference sequence). With V trimmed by 0 bases and J by 2 bases, 4 bases remained unmatched. The CDR3 sequence is 15 residues long. CDR3 amino acids: CASSLVQGATYEQYF. CDR3 nucleotide sequence: TGTGCCAGCAGCTTGGTCCAGGGGGCCACCTACGAGCAGTACTTC.